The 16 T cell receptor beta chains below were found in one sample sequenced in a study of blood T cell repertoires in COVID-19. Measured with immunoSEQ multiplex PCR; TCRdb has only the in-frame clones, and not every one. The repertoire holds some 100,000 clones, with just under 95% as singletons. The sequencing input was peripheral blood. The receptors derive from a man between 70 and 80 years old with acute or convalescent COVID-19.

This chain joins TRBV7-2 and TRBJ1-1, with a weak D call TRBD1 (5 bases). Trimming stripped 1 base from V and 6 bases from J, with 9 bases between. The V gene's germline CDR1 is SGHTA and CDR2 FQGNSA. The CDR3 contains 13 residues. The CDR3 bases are TGTGCCAGCAGCTTAGGGGGGGTCCCTGAAGCTTTCTTT. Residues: CASSLGGVPEAFF.

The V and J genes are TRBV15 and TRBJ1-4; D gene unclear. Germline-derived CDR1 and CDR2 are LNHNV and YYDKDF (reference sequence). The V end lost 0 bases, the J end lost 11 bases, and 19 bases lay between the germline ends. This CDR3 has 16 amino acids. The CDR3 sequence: CATSRDHRRGMKKLFF. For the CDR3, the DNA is TGTGCCACCAGCAGAGATCATCGGCGGGGAATGAAGAAACTGTTTTTT.

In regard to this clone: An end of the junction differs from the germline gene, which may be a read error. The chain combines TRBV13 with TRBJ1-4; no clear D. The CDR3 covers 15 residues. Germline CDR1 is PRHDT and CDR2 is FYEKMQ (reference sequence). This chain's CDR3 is CASSLGQATNEKLFF. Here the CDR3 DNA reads TGTGCCAGCAGCCTAGGGCAGGCAACTAATGAAAAACTGTTTTTT.

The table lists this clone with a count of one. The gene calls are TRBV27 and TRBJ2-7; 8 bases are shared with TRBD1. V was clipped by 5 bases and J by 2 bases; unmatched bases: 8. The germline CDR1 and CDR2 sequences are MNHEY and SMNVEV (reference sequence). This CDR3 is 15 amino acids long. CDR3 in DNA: TGTGCCAGCAGTGCGAGGACAGGGATAACCTACGAGCAGTACTTC. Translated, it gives CASSARTGITYEQYF.

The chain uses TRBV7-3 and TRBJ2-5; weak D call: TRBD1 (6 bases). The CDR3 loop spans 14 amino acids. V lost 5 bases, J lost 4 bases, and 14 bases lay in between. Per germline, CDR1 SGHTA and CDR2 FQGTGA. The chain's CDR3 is CASSPGAGVETQYF. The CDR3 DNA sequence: TGTGCCAGCAGCCCAGGGGCAGGGGTAGAGACCCAGTACTTC.

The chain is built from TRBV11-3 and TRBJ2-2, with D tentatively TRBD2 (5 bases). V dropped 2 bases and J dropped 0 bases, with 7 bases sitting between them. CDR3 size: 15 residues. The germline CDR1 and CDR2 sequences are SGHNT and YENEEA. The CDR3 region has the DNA TGTGCCAGCAGCTTAACGGGAACGAACACCGGGGAGCTGTTTTTT. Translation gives CASSLTGTNTGELFF.

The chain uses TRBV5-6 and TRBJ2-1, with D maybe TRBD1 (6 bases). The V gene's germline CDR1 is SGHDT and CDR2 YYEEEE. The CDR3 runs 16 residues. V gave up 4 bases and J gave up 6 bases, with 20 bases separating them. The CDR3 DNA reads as TGTGCCAGCAGCCTGCTACAAGGACAAGGGGGCAATGAGCAGTTCTTC. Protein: CASSLLQGQGGNEQFF.

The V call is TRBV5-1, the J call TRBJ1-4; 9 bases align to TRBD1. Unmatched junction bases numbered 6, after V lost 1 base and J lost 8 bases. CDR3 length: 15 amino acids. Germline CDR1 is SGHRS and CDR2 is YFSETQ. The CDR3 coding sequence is TGCGCCAGCAGCTTGCGGGGACAGGGTTGGGAAAAACTGTTTTTT. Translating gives CASSLRGQGWEKLFF.

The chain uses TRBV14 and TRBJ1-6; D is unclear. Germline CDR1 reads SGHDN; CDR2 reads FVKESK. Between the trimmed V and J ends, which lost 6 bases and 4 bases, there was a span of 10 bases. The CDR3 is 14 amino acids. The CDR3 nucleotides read TGTGCCAGCAGTCCTAGACCTTATAATTCACCCCTCCACTTT. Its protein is CASSPRPYNSPLHF.

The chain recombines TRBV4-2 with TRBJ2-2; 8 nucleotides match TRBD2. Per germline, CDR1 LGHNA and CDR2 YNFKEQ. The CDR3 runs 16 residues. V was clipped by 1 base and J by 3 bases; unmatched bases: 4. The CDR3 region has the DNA TGTGCCAGCAGCCAAGGGTACGGGAGGGACACCGGGGAGCTGTTTTTT. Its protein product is CASSQGYGRDTGELFF.

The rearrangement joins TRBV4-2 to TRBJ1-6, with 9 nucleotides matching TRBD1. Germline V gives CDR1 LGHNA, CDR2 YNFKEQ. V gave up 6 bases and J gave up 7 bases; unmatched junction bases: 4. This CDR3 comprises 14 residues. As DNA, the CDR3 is TGTGCCAGCAGGACCGACAGGGGGAATTCACCCCTCCACTTT. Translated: CASRTDRGNSPLHF.

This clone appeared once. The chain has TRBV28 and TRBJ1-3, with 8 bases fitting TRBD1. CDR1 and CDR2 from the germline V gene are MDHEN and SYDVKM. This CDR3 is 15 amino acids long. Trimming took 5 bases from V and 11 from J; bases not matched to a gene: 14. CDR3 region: CASSPNLGQGGPIYF. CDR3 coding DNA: TGTGCCAGCAGTCCTAACCTCGGACAGGGTGGACCCATATATTTT.

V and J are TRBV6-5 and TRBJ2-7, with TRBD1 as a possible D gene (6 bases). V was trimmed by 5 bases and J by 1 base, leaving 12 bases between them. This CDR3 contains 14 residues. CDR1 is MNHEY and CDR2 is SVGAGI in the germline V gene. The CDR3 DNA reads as TGTGCCAGCAGTAACTACAGGGAGTCCTACGAGCAGTACTTC. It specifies CASSNYRESYEQYF.

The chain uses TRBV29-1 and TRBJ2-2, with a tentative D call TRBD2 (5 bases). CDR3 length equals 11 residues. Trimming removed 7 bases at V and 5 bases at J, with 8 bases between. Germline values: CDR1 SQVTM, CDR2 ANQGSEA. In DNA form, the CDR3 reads TGCAGCGCCGGGGAAACCGGGGAGCTGTTTTTT. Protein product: CSAGETGELFF.

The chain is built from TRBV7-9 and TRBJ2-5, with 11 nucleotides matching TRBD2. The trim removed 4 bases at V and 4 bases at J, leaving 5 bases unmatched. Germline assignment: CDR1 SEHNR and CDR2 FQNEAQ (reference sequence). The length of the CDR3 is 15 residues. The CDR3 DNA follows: TGTGCCAGCAGCTCACTAGGACTAGCGGGAGAGACCCAGTACTTC. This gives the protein CASSSLGLAGETQYF.

CDR3 nucleotides: TGTGCCAGCAGTTACGGGCAGGGGCCTAAGACCCAGTACTTC. The encoded protein is CASSYGQGPKTQYF. The V gene is TRBV6-5, the J gene TRBJ2-5, with D possibly being TRBD1 (6 bases). Per the germline V gene, CDR1 is MNHEY and CDR2 is SVGAGI. The CDR3 runs to 14 residues. Trimming left V 2 bases short and J 6 bases short, with 13 bases between.